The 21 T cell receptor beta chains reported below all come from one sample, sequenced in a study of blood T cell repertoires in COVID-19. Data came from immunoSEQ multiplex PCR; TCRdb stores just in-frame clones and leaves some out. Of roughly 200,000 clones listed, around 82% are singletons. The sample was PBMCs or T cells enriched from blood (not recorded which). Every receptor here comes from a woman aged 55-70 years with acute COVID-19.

DNA for the CDR3: TGTGCCAGCAGTTTGTATCCCGGGGGCTATGGCTACACCTTC. Its translation is CASSLYPGGYGYTF. This chain uses TRBV27 with TRBJ1-2; possible D gene TRBD1, 5 bases. CDR1 and CDR2 from the germline V gene are MNHEY and SMNVEV (reference sequence). This CDR3 spans 14 amino acids. V was pared by 3 bases and J by 4 bases, with 12 bases between.

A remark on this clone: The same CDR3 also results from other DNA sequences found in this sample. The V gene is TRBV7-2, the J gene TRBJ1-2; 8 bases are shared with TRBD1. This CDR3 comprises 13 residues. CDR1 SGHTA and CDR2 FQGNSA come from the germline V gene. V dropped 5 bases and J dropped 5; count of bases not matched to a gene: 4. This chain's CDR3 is CASSPGGGYGYTF. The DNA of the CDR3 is TGTGCCAGCAGCCCAGGGGGCGGGTATGGCTACACCTTC.

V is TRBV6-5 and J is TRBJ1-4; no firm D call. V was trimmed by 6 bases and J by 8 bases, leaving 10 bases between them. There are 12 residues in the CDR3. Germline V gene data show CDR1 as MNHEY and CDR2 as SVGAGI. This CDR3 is CASRRLLEKLFF. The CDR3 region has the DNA TGTGCCAGCAGGCGATTACTCGAAAAACTGTTTTTT.

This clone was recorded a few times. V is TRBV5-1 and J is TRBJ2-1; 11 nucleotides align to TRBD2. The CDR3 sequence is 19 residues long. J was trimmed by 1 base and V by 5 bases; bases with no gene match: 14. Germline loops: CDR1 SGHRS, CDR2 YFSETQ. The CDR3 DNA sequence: TGCGCCAGCAGGAGTAGCGGGAGGGCCTCAGCGTCATCCTACAATGAGCAGTTCTTC. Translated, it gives CASRSSGRASASSYNEQFF.

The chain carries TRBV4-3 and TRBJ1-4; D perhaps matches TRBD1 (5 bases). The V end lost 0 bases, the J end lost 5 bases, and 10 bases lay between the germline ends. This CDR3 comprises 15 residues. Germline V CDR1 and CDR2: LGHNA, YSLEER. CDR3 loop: CASSQDGRTNEKLFF. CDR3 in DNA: TGCGCCAGCAGCCAAGATGGGCGGACAAATGAAAAACTGTTTTTT.

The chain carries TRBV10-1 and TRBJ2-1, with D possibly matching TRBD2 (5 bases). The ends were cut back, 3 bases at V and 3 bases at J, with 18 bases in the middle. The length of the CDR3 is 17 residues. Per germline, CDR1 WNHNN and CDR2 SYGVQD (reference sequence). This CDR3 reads CASSEDGVAAHYNEQFF. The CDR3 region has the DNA TGCGCCAGCAGTGAAGACGGGGTGGCGGCGCACTACAATGAGCAGTTCTTC.

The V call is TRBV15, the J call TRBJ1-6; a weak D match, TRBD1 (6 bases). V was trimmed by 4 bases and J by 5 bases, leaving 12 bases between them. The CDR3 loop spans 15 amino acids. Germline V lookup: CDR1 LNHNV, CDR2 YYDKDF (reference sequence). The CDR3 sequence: CATSNGTPNNSPLHF. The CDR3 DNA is TGTGCCACCAGCAATGGGACACCGAATAATTCACCCCTCCACTTT.

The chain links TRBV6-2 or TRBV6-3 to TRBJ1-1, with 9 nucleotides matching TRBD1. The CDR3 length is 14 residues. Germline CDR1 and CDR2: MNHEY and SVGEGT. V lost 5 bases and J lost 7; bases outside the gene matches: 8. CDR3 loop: CASSGPTGGSEAFF. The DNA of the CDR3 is TGTGCCAGCAGTGGACCAACAGGGGGCAGTGAAGCTTTCTTT.

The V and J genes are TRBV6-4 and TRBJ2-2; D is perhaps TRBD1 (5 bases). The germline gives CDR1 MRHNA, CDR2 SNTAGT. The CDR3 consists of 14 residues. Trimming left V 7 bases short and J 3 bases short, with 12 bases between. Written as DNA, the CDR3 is TGTGCCAGCACGACAGCGCCCGACACCGGGGAGCTGTTTTTT. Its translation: CASTTAPDTGELFF.

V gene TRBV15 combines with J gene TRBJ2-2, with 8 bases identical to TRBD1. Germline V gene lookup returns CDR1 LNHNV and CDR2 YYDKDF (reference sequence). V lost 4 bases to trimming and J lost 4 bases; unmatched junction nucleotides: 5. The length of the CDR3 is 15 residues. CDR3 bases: TGTGCCACCAGCACCTGGACAGGGACCACCGGGGAGCTGTTTTTT. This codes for CATSTWTGTTGELFF.

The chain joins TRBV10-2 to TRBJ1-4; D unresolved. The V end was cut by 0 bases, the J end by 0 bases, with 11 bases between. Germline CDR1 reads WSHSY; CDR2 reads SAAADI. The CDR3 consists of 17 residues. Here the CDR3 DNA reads TGCGCCAGCAGTGAGTCGAACGCAGGATCAACTAATGAAAAACTGTTTTTT. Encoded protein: CASSESNAGSTNEKLFF.

DNA of the CDR3: TGTGCCTGGAGTCTCACTGCAACTAATGAAAAACTGTTTTTT. Translating it yields CAWSLTATNEKLFF. This chain uses TRBV30 with TRBJ1-4; D call uncertain. Per germline, CDR1 GTSNPN and CDR2 SVGIG (reference sequence). The CDR3 is 14 amino acids. The ends were cut back, 2 bases at V and 0 bases at J, with 7 bases in the middle.

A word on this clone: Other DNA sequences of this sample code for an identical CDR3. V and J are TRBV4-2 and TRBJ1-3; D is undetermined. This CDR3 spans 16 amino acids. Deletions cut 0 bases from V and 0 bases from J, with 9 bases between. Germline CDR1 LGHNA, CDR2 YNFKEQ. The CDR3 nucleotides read TGTGCCAGCAGCCAAGAACGAGTGCACTCTGGAAACACCATATATTTT. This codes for CASSQERVHSGNTIYF.

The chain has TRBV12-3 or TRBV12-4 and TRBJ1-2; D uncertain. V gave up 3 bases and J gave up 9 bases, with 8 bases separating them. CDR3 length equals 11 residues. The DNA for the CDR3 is TGTGCCAGCAGTTTCGTCGAGCGCTACACCTTC. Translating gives CASSFVERYTF.

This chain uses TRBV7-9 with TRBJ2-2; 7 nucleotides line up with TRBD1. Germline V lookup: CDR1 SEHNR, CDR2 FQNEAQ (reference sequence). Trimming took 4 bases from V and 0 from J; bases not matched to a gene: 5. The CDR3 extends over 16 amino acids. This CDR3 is CASSSPGQTNTGELFF. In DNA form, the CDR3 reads TGTGCCAGCAGCTCTCCGGGACAGACGAACACCGGGGAGCTGTTTTTT.

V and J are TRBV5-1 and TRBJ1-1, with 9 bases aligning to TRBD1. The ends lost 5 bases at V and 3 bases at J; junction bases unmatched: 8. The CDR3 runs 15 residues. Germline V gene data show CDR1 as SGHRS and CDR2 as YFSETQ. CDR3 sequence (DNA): TGCGCCAGCAGTGTCCGGGACAGGGTGGACACTGAAGCTTTCTTT. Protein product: CASSVRDRVDTEAFF.

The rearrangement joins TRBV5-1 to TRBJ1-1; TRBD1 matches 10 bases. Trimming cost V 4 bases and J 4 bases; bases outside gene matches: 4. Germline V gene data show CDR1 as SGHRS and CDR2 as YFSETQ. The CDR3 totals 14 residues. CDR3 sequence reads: CASSDRTGGTEAFF. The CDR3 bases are TGCGCCAGCAGCGACCGGACAGGGGGCACTGAAGCTTTCTTT. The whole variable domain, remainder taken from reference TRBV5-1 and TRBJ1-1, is KAGVTQTPRYLIKTRGQQVTLSCSPISGHRSVSWYQQTPGQGLQFLFEYFSETQRNKGNFPGRFSGRQFSNSRSEMNVSTLELGDSALYLCASSDRTGGTEAFFGQGTRLTVV.

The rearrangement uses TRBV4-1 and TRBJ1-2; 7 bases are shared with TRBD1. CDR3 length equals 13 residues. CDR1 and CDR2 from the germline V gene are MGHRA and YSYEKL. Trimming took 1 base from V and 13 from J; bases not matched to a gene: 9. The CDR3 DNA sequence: TGCGCCAGCAGCCAAGCCGTGACTACAGGGGTCACCTTC. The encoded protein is CASSQAVTTGVTF.

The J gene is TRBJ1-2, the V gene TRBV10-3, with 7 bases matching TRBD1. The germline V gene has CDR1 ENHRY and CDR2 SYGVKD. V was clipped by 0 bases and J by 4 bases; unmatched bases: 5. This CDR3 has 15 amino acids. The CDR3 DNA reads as TGTGCCATCAGTGAGTCCAAGACAGGGATCTATGGCTACACCTTC. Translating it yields CAISESKTGIYGYTF.

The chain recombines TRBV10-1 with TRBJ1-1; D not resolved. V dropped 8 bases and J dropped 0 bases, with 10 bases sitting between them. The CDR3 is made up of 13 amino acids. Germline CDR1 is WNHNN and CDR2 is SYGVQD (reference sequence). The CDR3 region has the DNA TGCGCCAGCTCAGTAACCATGAACACTGAAGCTTTCTTT. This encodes CASSVTMNTEAFF.

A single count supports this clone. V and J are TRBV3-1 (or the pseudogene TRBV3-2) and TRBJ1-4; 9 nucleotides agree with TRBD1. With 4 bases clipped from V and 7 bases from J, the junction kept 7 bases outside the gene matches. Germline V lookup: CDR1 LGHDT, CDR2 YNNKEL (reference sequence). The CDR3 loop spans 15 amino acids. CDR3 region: CASSPGGTGSEKLFF. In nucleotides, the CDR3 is TGTGCCAGCAGCCCAGGCGGGACAGGGAGTGAAAAACTGTTTTTT.